This T cell receptor beta chain was recovered during a study of cytomegalovirus exposure and HLA in healthy donors. Per germline, CDR1 KGHSH and CDR2 LQKENI. The CDR3 sequence is 15 residues long. V lost 3 bases and J lost 1, with 12 bases in between. A multiplex PCR was run with 60 Vbeta primers and 13 Jbeta primers. The assay was immunoSEQ multiplex PCR, and TCRdb's table has in-frame clones only and misses some. The sample records around 150,000 clones, roughly four fifths being singletons. The specimen was PBMCs. The chain uses TRBV18 and TRBJ1-1, with D possibly TRBD1 on 5 matching bases. This TCR was sampled from a male donor in good health and CMV-seropositive. In nucleotides, the CDR3 is TGTGCCAGCTCACCGCAGGGAAACTGGAACACTGAAGCTTTCTTT. Translating gives CASSPQGNWNTEAFF. Full variable domain (remainder filled in from reference TRBV18 and TRBJ1-1): NAGVMQNPRHLVRRRGQEARLRCSPMKGHSHVYWYRQLPEEGLKFMVYLQKENIIDESGMPKERFSAEFPKEGPSILRIQQVVRGDSAAYFCASSPQGNWNTEAFFGQGTRLTVV.